This TCR beta chain was recovered during a study of lung T cells in sarcoidosis with Löfgren's syndrome. Study as a whole: Löfgren's syndrome patients were the main repertoire analysis focus. Findings of the study overall: Multiple Löfgren's syndrome patients reportedly shared TRAV12-1 and TRBV2 CDR3 motifs, suggesting public CD4+ TCRs. TRAV12-1 and TRBV2 were reportedly most expanded in Löfgren's patients. In alpha-beta pairs, TRAV12-1 favored TRBV2, and their CDR3s were homologous.

MiXCR, run by TCRdb on the reads, gives a single entry per CDR3 protein. The table lists several thousand distinct CDR3 sequences, about 17% of them singletons. By proportion, this clonotype is medium-sized. The antigen is unknown. Germline CDR1 and CDR2: SNHLY and FYNNEI. Trimming cost V 6 bases and J 6 bases, with 19 bases left between them. The CDR3 extends over 15 amino acids. The chain uses TRBV2 and TRBJ2-3; D perhaps matches TRBD2 (6 bases). Sequencing input: CD4+ T cells from bronchoalveolar lavage. The clonotype was recovered from a human donor with sarcoidosis (Löfgren's syndrome or another form), or a control subject (not recorded which). The CDR3 sequence is CASRTGTQSGDTQYF. The DNA of the CDR3 is TGTGCCAGCAGGACCGGGACTCAATCGGGGGATACGCAGTATTTT.